This T cell receptor (beta chain) was obtained from a study of a mutant IDH1 vaccine in newly diagnosed glioma. Background on the study: Either 4-6 weeks after radiotherapy alone or alongside temozolomide, vaccination was begun. The sex distribution of treated patients was roughly 62% male and roughly 38% female, with a mean age of 40.4 years. Patients got radiotherapy, temozolomide, or both beforehand, and most got both.

Details on this clone: The antigen is undetermined.

Germline CDR1 reads SGHRS; CDR2 reads YFSETQ. Deletions cut 2 bases from V and 8 bases from J, with 14 bases between. This CDR3 spans 14 amino acids. Specified time point: week 47, end of study. With topical imiquimod, each dose of the vaccine consisted of 300 ug of mutant IDH1 20-mer peptide. Produced via immunoSEQ multiplex PCR; TCRdb's table is partial and in-frame only. The table has 9,500 to 13,000 clones, 81% seen once. Specimen: PBMCs, collected from a glioma patient whose treatment included an IDH1 peptide vaccine. The clonotype was recovered from a young man with glioma. This sequence joins TRBV5-1 and TRBJ2-1, with D uncertain. The DNA for the CDR3 is TGCGCCAGCAGCTTCACTTTCGGAGTCTATGAGCAGTTCTTC. It yields the protein CASSFTFGVYEQFF.